This T cell receptor beta chain came from a study of cytomegalovirus exposure and HLA in healthy donors. PCR amplification relied on 60 Vbeta primers (plus 13 Jbeta primers). Clones were sequenced by immunoSEQ multiplex PCR, and TCRdb holds only the in-frame ones, with some missing. The sample has about 120,000 clones; 70% to 85% are singletons. Details on this clone: Its specificity is unknown.

The CDR3 sequence is 15 residues long. Germline V gives CDR1 ENHRY, CDR2 SYGVKD. With V trimmed by 3 bases and J by 3 bases, 8 bases remained unmatched. Study results and limitations: There were reportedly fewer N-insertions in an Asian-associated ancestry cluster than the roughly 610-donor mean, in a later analysis. Cytomegalovirus status, reportedly, was diagnosed with high specificity and sensitivity by the classifier.

The V call is TRBV10-3, the J call TRBJ2-7; 7 bases map to TRBD1. This clonotype originated in a woman aged 45-65 years in good health and CMV-seropositive. Sequences were obtained from PBMCs. CDR3: CAISEPAGTVYEQYF. The CDR3 DNA sequence: TGTGCCATCAGTGAACCCGCCGGGACAGTCTACGAGCAGTACTTC.